This TCR beta chain derives from a study of blood T cell repertoires in COVID-19. About the study: Collection of acute and convalescent COVID-19 samples took place in the United States, Italy and Spain. T cells, B-cell-depleted T cells, or PBMCs supplied cDNA or gDNA.

V was cut by 2 bases and J by 7 bases, with 14 bases left in between. Germline lookup yields CDR1 MNHEY and CDR2 SVGEGT. This CDR3 is 14 amino acids long. Original data processing: From reference gene primer amplification, estimates of nucleated cell counts were derived. Sequencing used immunoSEQ multiplex PCR; TCRdb keeps in-frame clones, though not all of them. The DNA was the basis for D and trimming; V, J and clone size are from that table. The sample carries some 120,000 clones, around four fifths recorded once. The table lists this clone with a count of one. The sequencing input was peripheral blood. This TCR came from an elderly man with active or convalescent COVID-19. V usage is TRBV6-2 or TRBV6-3 and J usage is TRBJ1-1; D gene unclear. The CDR3 loop reads CASSYGQGVLEAFF. CDR3 DNA: TGTGCCAGCAGTTACGGGCAAGGCGTTCTTGAAGCTTTCTTT.